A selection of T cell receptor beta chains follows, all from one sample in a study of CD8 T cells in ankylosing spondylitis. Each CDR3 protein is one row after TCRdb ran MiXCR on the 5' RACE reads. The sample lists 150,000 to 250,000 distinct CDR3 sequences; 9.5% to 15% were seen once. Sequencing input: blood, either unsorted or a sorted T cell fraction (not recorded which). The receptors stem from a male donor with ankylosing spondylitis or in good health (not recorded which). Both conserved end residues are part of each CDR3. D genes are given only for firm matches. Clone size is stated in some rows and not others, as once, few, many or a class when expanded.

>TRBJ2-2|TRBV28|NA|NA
CASYSSFTVHGGAKTGELFF
TGTGCCAGCTACTCCTCATTCACCGTCCATGGCGGGGCAAAAACCGGGGAGCTGTTTTTT
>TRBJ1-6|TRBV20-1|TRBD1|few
CSASSLLARGARDSPLHF
TGCAGTGCTAGCAGCCTCCTTGCCAGGGGGGCGCGGGATTCACCCCTCCACTTT
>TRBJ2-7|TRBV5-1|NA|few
CASSAPGAYEQYF
TGCGCCAGCAGCGCCCCAGGGGCCTACGAGCAGTACTTC
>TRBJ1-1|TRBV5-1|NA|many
CASSLGSHTEAFF
TGCGCCAGCAGCTTAGGGTCCCACACTGAAGCTTTCTTT
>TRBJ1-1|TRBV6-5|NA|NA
CASSSAYLGAFF
TGTGCCAGCAGTTCGGCCTATCTCGGGGCTTTCTTT
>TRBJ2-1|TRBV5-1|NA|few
CASSYPQGNFNDEQFF
TGCGCCAGCAGCTACCCTCAGGGGAACTTTAACGATGAGCAGTTCTTC
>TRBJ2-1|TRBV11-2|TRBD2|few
CASSLVGGGAPQFF
TGTGCCAGCAGCTTAGTTGGCGGGGGGGCCCCTCAGTTCTTC
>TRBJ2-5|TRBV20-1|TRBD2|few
CSARDPAAGVSETQYF
TGCAGTGCTAGAGATCCGGCCGCGGGAGTATCAGAGACCCAGTACTTC
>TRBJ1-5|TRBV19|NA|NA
CASSGGLYSNQPQHF
TGTGCCAGTAGTGGAGGACTGTATAGCAATCAGCCCCAGCATTTT
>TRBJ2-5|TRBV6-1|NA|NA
CASSEGGWGGTQYF
TGTGCCAGCAGTGAAGGGGGGTGGGGTGGGACCCAGTACTTC
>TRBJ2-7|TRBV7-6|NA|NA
CASRGLTGEQYF
TGTGCCAGCCGCGGACTAACGGGCGAGCAGTACTTC
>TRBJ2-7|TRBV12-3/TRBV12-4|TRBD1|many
CASSLTGVEQYF
TGTGCCAGCAGTTTAACAGGGGTCGAGCAGTACTTC
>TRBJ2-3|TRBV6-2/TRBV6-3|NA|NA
CASSYGPRGRSAESSDTQYF
TGTGCCAGCAGTTACGGCCCCCGGGGTCGGAGCGCAGAGTCATCAGATACGCAGTATTTT
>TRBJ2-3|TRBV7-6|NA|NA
CASSPYPPEDWSTDTQYF
TGTGCCAGCAGCCCCTACCCTCCGGAAGATTGGAGCACAGATACGCAGTATTTT
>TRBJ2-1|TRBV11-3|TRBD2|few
CASSLWPGGGAADEQFF
TGTGCCAGCAGCTTATGGCCGGGCGGGGGGGCCGCGGATGAGCAGTTCTTC
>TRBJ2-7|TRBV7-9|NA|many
CASSLVDAGSYEQYF
TGTGCCAGCAGCTTAGTTGATGCAGGGTCCTACGAGCAGTACTTC
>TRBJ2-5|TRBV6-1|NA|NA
CASSPGGGQGGETQYF
TGTGCCAGCAGTCCGGGGGGGGGACAGGGTGGAGAGACCCAGTACTTC
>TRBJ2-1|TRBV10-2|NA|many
CASSEIGGNEQFF
TGCGCCAGCAGTGAGATCGGTGGCAATGAGCAGTTCTTC
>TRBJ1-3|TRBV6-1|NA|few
CASGASGNTIYF
TGTGCCAGCGGAGCATCTGGAAACACCATATATTTT
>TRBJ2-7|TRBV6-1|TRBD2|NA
CASSPVAGGNDEQYF
TGTGCCAGCAGTCCCGTAGCGGGAGGCAACGACGAGCAGTACTTC
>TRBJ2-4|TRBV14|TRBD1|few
CASSQTGGDIQYF
TGTGCCAGCAGCCAAACAGGGGGAGACATTCAGTACTTC
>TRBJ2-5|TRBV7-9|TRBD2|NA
CASSSLQTGRAGETQYF
TGTGCCAGCAGCTCCTTGCAAACCGGGAGGGCCGGAGAGACCCAGTACTTC
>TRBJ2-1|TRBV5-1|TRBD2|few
CASSVGTSGVHNEQFF
TGCGCCAGCAGCGTCGGGACTAGCGGGGTTCACAATGAGCAGTTCTTC
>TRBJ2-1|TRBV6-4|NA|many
CASSDSGGGDEQFF
TGTGCCAGCAGTGACTCGGGAGGGGGGGATGAGCAGTTCTTC
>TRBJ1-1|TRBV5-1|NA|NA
CASRTEGVTEAFF
TGCGCCAGCAGAACAGAGGGGGTCACTGAAGCTTTCTTT
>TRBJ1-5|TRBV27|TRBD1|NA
CASREGGNGNSNQPQHF
TGTGCCAGCAGAGAAGGGGGCAACGGTAATAGCAATCAGCCCCAGCATTTT
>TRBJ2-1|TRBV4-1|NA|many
CASSQDIRDGTYNEQFF
TGCGCCAGCAGCCAAGATATACGGGACGGGACATACAATGAGCAGTTCTTC
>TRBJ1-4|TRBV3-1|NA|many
CASSPRIFSTNEKLFF
TGTGCCAGCAGCCCGCGAATCTTTTCTACTAATGAAAAACTGTTTTTT